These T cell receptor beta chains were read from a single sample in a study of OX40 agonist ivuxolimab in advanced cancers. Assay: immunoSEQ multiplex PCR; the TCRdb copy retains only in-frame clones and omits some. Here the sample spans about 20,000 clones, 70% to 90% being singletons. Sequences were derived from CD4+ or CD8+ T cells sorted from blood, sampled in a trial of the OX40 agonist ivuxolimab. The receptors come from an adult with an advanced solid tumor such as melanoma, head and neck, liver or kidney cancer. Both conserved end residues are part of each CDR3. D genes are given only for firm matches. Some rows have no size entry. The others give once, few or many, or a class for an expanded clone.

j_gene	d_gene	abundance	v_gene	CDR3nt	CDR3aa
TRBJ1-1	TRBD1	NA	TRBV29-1	TGCAGCGGGGAGGGACAGGGGTTGAACACTGAAGCTTTCTTT	CSGEGQGLNTEAFF
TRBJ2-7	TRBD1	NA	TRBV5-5	TGTGCCAGCAGCTTAACCGGGACAGCCACCTACGAGCAGTACTTC	CASSLTGTATYEQYF
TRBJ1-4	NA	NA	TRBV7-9	TGTGCCAGCAGCCCATCGGTAGGATCAACTAATGAAAAACTGTTTTTT	CASSPSVGSTNEKLFF
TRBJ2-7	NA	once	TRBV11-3	TGTGCCAGCAGCTTAGGGAGCGGCTACGAGCAGTACTTC	CASSLGSGYEQYF
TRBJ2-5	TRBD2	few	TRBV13	TGTGCCAGCAGCTTCGGACTAGCGGGGGGAGGATACCAAGAGACCCAGTACTTC	CASSFGLAGGGYQETQYF
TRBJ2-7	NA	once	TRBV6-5	TGTGCCAGCAGTTACTCGATAGGAAGTGAGCAGTACTTC	CASSYSIGSEQYF
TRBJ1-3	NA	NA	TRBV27	TGTGCCAGCAGTAGGGACGGTAGCTCTGGAAACACCATATATTTT	CASSRDGSSGNTIYF
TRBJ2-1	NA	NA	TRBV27	TGTGCCAGCAGTTTAGGCGGGTCCCACAATGAGCAGTTCTTC	CASSLGGSHNEQFF
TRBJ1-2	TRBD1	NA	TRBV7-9	TGTGCCAGCAGCTTAGGGACAGGAGGACGAGGCTACACCTTC	CASSLGTGGRGYTF
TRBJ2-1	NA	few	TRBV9	TGTGCCAGCAGCGTCAACATGAATCGGGACGTGTCCCAAAAATCCCTCAATGAGCAGTTCTTC	CASSVNMNRDVSQKSLNEQFF
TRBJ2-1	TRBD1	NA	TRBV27	TGTGCCAGCAGTTTACTGGACAGGGGATTCGGTGAGCAGTTCTTC	CASSLLDRGFGEQFF
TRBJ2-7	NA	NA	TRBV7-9	TGTGCCAGCAGCTTAGGTGGGACATACTCCTACGAGCAGTACTTC	CASSLGGTYSYEQYF
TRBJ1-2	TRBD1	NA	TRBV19	TGTGCCACCGGGACAGTGGGGGGCTACACCTTC	CATGTVGGYTF
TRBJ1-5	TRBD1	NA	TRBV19	TGTGCCAGTAGTATCATAACAGGGGGCCATCAGCCCCAGCATTTT	CASSIITGGHQPQHF
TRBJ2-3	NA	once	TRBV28	TGTGCCAGCAGTTTAGGGGCTCGCGGGACGCGCACAGATACGCAGTATTTT	CASSLGARGTRTDTQYF
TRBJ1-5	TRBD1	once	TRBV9	TGTGCCAGCAGCAAAACAGGGGAGGGAGAGCCCCAGCATTTT	CASSKTGEGEPQHF
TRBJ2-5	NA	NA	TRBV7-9	TGTGCCAGCAGCGAAAGAGGAGCCGCGGAGACCCAGTACTTC	CASSERGAAETQYF
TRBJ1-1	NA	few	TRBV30	TGTGCCTGGGAGACACCGAACACTGAAGCTTTCTTT	CAWETPNTEAFF
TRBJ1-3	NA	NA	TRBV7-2	TGTGCCAGCAGCTTAGACGGAGGAAACACCATATATTTT	CASSLDGGNTIYF
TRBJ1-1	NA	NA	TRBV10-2	TGCGCCAGCAGTGATCGGGGTCTGGACACTGAAGCTTTCTTT	CASSDRGLDTEAFF
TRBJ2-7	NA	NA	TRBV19	TGTGCCAGCAAAACATCGGGAGATACGTACGAGCAGTACTTC	CASKTSGDTYEQYF
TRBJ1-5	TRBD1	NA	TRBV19	TGTGCCAGTAGTATAGATGGGACAGGGTTCGGGGGCAATCAGCCCCAGCATTTT	CASSIDGTGFGGNQPQHF
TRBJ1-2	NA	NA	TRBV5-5	TGTGCCAGCAGCTGGGGACTTAACTATGGCTACACCTTC	CASSWGLNYGYTF
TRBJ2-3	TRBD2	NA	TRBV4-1	TGCGCCAGCAGCCATGAGCCCTCTAGCGGGGTTACAGATACGCAGTATTTT	CASSHEPSSGVTDTQYF
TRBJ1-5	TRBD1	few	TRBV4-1	TGCGCCAGCAGCCAAGAGGGACAGGGGAGCAATCAGCCCCAGCATTTT	CASSQEGQGSNQPQHF
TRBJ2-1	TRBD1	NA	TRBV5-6	TGTGCCAGCAGCTTAGAGGGGGCGCGGAGGAATGAGCAGTTCTTC	CASSLEGARRNEQFF
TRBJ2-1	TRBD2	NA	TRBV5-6	TGTGCCAGCAGCCGACTAGCGACCGAGCAGTTCTTC	CASSRLATEQFF
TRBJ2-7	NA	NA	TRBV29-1	TGCAGCGTTTCGCCCCCTAACTCCTACGAGCAGTACTTC	CSVSPPNSYEQYF
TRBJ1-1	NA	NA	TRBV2	TGTGCCAGCAGCGCGAATGGGGTGAACACTGAAGCTTTCTTT	CASSANGVNTEAFF
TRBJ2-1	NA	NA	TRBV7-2	TGTGCCAGCAGCAGGACCCTCGGGCCCAATGAGCAGTTCTTC	CASSRTLGPNEQFF
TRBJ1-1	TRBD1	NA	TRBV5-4	TGTGCCAGCAGCTTGTTTTCCGGGACAGAGAACACTGAAGCTTTCTTT	CASSLFSGTENTEAFF
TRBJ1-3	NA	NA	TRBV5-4	TGTGCCAGCAGCCCAGGGTCGTCTGGAAACACCATATATTTT	CASSPGSSGNTIYF
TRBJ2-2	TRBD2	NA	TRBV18	TGTGCCAGCTCACCACCGTGGCGGGAGATTGGCCACACCGGGGAGCTGTTTTTT	CASSPPWREIGHTGELFF
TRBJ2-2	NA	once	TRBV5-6	TGTGCCAGCAGCCCCGACACCGGGGAGCTGTTTTTT	CASSPDTGELFF
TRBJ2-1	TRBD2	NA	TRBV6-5	TGTGCCAGCAGTTACGTCTCGGGGCTAGCGGGAAGTGAGCAGTTCTTC	CASSYVSGLAGSEQFF
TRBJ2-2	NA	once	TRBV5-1	TGCGCCAGCAGCTTGGCCGGGGCAACTTCTTACACCGGGGAGCTGTTTTTT	CASSLAGATSYTGELFF
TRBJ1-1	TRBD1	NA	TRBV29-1	TGCAGCGTTGAAGTTGTGAGCCGGGACAGGGGCTCTGAAGCTTTCTTT	CSVEVVSRDRGSEAFF
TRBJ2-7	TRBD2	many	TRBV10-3	TGTGCCATCAGTGAGTCCATGGGCGGGAGAGCCGACGAGCAGTACTTC	CAISESMGGRADEQYF
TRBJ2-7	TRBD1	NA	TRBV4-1	TGCGCCAGCAGCCCGATTGGACAGGGGCTTTCCTACGAGCAGTACTTC	CASSPIGQGLSYEQYF
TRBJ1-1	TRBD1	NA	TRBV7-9	TGTGCCAGCAGCCCTCCGGGACAGGGGTACACTGAAGCTTTCTTT	CASSPPGQGYTEAFF
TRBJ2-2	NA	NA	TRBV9	TGTGCCAGCAGCACGAACACCGGGGAGCTGTTTTTT	CASSTNTGELFF
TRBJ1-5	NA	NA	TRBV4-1	TGCGCCAGCAGCCTCCTACAGGAAAATCAGCCCCAGCATTTT	CASSLLQENQPQHF
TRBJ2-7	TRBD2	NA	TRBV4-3	TGCGCCAGCAGCCAAGACATGACTAGCGGGAGCTACGAGCAGTACTTC	CASSQDMTSGSYEQYF
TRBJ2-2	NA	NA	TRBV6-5	TGTGCCAGCAGTTACGTGGCTGATCCTGGCGGGGAGCTGTTTTTT	CASSYVADPGGELFF
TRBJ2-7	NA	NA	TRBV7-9	TGTGCCAGCAGCTTCCCCGGAAGCGGCTACGAGCAGTACTTC	CASSFPGSGYEQYF
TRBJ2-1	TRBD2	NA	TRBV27	TGTGCCACCGGACTAGCGGGGGGAAAGCAGTTCTTC	CATGLAGGKQFF
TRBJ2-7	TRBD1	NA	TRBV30	TGTGCCTGGACCCTAGGGGCAGGGGGCCAGGACGAGCAGTACTTC	CAWTLGAGGQDEQYF